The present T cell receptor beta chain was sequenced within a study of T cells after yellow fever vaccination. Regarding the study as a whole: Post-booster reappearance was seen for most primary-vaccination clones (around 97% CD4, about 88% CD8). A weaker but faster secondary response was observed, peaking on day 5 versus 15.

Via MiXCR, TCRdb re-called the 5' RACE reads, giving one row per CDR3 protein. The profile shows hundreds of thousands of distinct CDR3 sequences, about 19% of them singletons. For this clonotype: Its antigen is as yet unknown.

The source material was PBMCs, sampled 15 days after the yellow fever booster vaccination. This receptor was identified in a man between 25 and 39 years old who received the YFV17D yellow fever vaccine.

The CDR3 nucleotides are TGTGCCATCAGTGAGGGGCAGGGGGGAGGCTACGAGCAGTACTTC. As protein: CAISEGQGGGYEQYF. This chain connects TRBV10-3 to TRBJ2-7; D may be TRBD1 (7 bases). This CDR3 spans 15 amino acids. Germline CDR1 and CDR2: ENHRY and SYGVKD. V was pared by 2 bases and J by 3 bases, with 14 bases between.